This TCR beta chain was obtained from a study of blood T cell repertoires in COVID-19. Study-wide background: Specimens from acute and convalescent COVID-19 originated in the United States, Italy and Spain. The analysed material was cDNA or gDNA that came from T cells, B-cell-depleted T cells, or PBMCs.

Germline V CDR1 and CDR2: LGHDT, YNNKEL (reference sequence). The CDR3 runs 13 residues. V lost 1 base to trimming and J lost 6 bases, with 9 bases between them. Original analysis: Estimation of nucleated cell counts relied on the amplification of reference gene primers. The method was immunoSEQ multiplex PCR; TCRdb's version includes in-frame clones alone and lacks a portion of them. From that table come the V and J calls and clone size; the DNA was used to work out D and trimming. The sample holds about 120,000 clones; approximately 91% are singletons and the top ten take approximately 1.1%. The receptor was isolated from a woman of 80 years or more with acute or convalescent COVID-19. This rearrangement joins TRBV3-1 (or the pseudogene TRBV3-2) to TRBJ1-2; no definite D call. Sequenced input: peripheral blood. The CDR3 reads CASSQGRNHGYTF. DNA for the CDR3: TGTGCCAGCAGCCAAGGGCGGAATCATGGCTACACCTTC.